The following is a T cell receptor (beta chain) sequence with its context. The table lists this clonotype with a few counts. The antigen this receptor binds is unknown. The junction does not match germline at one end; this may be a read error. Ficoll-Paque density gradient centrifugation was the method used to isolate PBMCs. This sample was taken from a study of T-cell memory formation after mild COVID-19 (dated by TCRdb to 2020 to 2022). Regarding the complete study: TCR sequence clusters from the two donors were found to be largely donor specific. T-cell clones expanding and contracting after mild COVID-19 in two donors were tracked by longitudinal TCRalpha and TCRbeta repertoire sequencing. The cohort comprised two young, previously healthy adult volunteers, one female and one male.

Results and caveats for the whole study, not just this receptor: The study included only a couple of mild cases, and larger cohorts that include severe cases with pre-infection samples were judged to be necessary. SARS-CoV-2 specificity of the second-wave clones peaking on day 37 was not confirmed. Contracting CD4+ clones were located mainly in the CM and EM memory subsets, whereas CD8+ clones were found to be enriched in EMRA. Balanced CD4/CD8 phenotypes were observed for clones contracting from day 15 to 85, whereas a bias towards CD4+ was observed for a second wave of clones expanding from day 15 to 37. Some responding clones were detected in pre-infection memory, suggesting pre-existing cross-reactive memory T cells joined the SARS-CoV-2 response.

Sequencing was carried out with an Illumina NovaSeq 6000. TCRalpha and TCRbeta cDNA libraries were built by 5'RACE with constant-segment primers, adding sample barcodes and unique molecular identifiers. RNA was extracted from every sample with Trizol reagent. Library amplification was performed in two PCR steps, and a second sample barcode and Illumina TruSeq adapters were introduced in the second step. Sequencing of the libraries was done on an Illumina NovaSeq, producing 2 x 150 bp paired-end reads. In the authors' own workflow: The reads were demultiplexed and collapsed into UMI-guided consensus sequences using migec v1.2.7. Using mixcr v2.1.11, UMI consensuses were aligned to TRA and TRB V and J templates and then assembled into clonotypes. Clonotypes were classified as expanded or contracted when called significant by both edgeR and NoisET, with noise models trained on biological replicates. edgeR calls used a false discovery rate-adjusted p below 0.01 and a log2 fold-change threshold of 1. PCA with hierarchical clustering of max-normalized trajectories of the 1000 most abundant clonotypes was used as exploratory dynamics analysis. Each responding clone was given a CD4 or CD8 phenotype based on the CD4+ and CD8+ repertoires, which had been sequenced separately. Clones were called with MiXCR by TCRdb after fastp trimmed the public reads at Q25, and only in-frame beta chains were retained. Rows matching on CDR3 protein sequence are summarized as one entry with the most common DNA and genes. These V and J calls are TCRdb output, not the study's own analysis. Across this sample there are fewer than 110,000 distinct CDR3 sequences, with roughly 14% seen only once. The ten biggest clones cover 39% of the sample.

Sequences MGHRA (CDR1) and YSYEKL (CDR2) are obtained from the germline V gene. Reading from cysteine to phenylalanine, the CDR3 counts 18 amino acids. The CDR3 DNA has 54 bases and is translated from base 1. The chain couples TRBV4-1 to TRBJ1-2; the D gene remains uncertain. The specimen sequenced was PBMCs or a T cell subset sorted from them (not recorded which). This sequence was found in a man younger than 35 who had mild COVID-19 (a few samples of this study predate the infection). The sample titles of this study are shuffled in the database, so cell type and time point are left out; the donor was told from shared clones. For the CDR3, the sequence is CASSQGPKAGSANYGYTF. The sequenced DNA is TGCGCCAGCAGTCAAGGACCAAAGGCAGGTTCTGCTAACTATGGCTACACCTTC.